The rows below give T cell receptor beta chains drawn from one sample of a study of blood T cell repertoires in COVID-19. This table comes from immunoSEQ multiplex PCR, and its TCRdb copy is limited to in-frame clones, with some not included. This sample yields roughly 200,000 clones, of which 80% to 90% are seen a single time; less than 4.5% belongs to the top ten. Source material: PBMCs or T cells enriched from blood (not recorded which). These receptors all come from a woman aged 40 to 50 with acute COVID-19. Both conserved end residues are part of each CDR3. Each record gives: V gene, J gene, clone size, D gene, CDR3 DNA, CDR3 protein. D genes are given only for firm matches. For some rows the clone size is stated as once, few or many, or as a class when expanded; others skip it.

>TRBV18|TRBJ2-2|-|-
TGTGCCAGCTCACCACATTTGATAGGGGAAACCGGGGAGCTGTTTTTT
CASSPHLIGETGELFF
>TRBV6-6|TRBJ2-7|-|-
TGTGCCAGCAGTTTCGACGCACCCCCGGGCTACGAGCAGTACTTC
CASSFDAPPGYEQYF
>TRBV6-1|TRBJ1-1|-|TRBD1
TGTGCCAGCAGTGACCTGGGACAGGCGAACACTGAAGCTTTCTTT
CASSDLGQANTEAFF
>TRBV5-4|TRBJ1-6|-|-
TGTGCCAGCAGCGCCGACATGGGACTTGATTCACCCCTCCACTTT
CASSADMGLDSPLHF
>TRBV29-1|TRBJ1-2|-|-
TGCAGCGCCCTAACCGCGGACGTGGGGGGTAACTATGGCTACACCTTC
CSALTADVGGNYGYTF
>TRBV5-1|TRBJ1-5|-|-
TGCGCCAGCAGCAGATCAGGGACGGGAGGGCAGCCCCAGCATTTT
CASSRSGTGGQPQHF
>TRBV4-2|TRBJ1-4|-|-
TGTGCCAGCAGCCACTCCATCGGGGTGGCCCGCACATCCCCTAATGAAAAACTGTTTTTT
CASSHSIGVARTSPNEKLFF
>TRBV2|TRBJ2-7|-|TRBD2
TGTGCCAGCAGCAGACTAGCGGGGGGATACGAGCAGTACTTC
CASSRLAGGYEQYF
>TRBV10-3|TRBJ2-1|once|TRBD2
TGTGCCATCAGTGAGTCCGGCGGGGGGGCTGATGAGCAGTTCTTC
CAISESGGGADEQFF
>TRBV11-2|TRBJ1-2|-|-
TGTGCCAGCAGCCCCTGGGGCAGGGTGAGCTATGGCTACACCTTC
CASSPWGRVSYGYTF
>TRBV5-1|TRBJ2-3|few|-
TGCGCCAGCAGCTTGGTCGGGGGTTTAGATACGCAGTATTTT
CASSLVGGLDTQYF
>TRBV24-1|TRBJ2-1|-|-
TGTGCCACCAGTGATCCAACTCGGTCCAATGAGCAGTTCTTC
CATSDPTRSNEQFF
>TRBV27|TRBJ1-3|-|-
TGTGCCAGCAGTCTTACAGGAAACTCTGGAAACACCATATATTTT
CASSLTGNSGNTIYF
>TRBV6-5|TRBJ2-7|-|-
TGTGCCAGCAGTCACGTACCGTCGACAGACTACGAGCAGTACTTC
CASSHVPSTDYEQYF
>TRBV10-2|TRBJ1-5|-|-
TGCGCCAGCAGTGAGTTCGGCAGGGCTCAGCCCCAGCATTTT
CASSEFGRAQPQHF
>TRBV7-3|TRBJ2-1|-|-
TGTGCCAGCAGCTCCGCGGGGAATGAGCAGTTCTTC
CASSSAGNEQFF
>TRBV10-3|TRBJ2-1|-|TRBD2
TGTGCCATCAGTAGCGGGGGGGCTTCCAATGAGCAGTTCTTC
CAISSGGASNEQFF
>TRBV19|TRBJ1-2|-|TRBD1
TGTGCCACCGGGACAGGGGCAGTTCGAAACTATGGCTACACCTTC
CATGTGAVRNYGYTF
>TRBV15|TRBJ2-2|once|TRBD2
TGTGCCACCAGCAGAGGCCACAGCGGGGCCGGGAACACCGGGGAGCTGTTTTTT
CATSRGHSGAGNTGELFF
>TRBV2|TRBJ1-1|-|TRBD1
TGTGCCAGCAGCTATCGGGACAGGGGGGTCACTGAAGCTTTCTTT
CASSYRDRGVTEAFF
>TRBV12-3/TRBV12-4|TRBJ1-2|-|-
TGTGCCTCCGACCAGGGGAACTATGGCTACACCTTC
CASDQGNYGYTF
>TRBV19|TRBJ2-2|-|-
TGTGCCAGTAGTATAGATGCGGGGGCGTCCCCCGGGGAGCTGTTTTTT
CASSIDAGASPGELFF
>TRBV12-3/TRBV12-4|TRBJ2-3|-|-
TGTGCCAGCAGTTTACTTCGCACAGATACGCAGTATTTT
CASSLLRTDTQYF
>TRBV9|TRBJ1-1|-|TRBD1
TGTGCCAGCAGCGTAGCCGGGACAGGGATCACTGAAGCTTTCTTT
CASSVAGTGITEAFF
>TRBV3-1/TRBV3-2|TRBJ1-2|-|TRBD1
TGTGCCAGCAGCTCACGACAGGGAAAAAACCGGAACTATGGCTACACCTTC
CASSSRQGKNRNYGYTF
>TRBV5-6|TRBJ1-2|-|-
TGTGCCAGCAGCCCCACGGACTCCTATGGCTACACCTTC
CASSPTDSYGYTF
>TRBV12-3/TRBV12-4|TRBJ1-1|-|-
TGTGCCAGCAGTTTTGGCAGAACGAAAGCTTTCTTT
CASSFGRTKAFF
>TRBV20-1|TRBJ2-5|once|-
TGCAGTGCTAGTATTTTCTCCCAAGAGACCCAGTACTTC
CSASIFSQETQYF
>TRBV9|TRBJ1-2|-|-
TGTGCCAGCAGCGCGGGCTCCGGGACGGGAGAACTCTATGGCTACACCTTC
CASSAGSGTGELYGYTF
>TRBV24-1|TRBJ2-3|-|TRBD2
TGTGCCACCAGTGATTTCCTGACTAGCGGGGGGGCGTTAGATACGCAGTATTTT
CATSDFLTSGGALDTQYF
>TRBV19|TRBJ1-5|-|TRBD1
TGTGCCAGTAACAAAGCGCCAGGGGGTAGCAATCAGCCCCAGCATTTT
CASNKAPGGSNQPQHF
>TRBV19|TRBJ1-3|-|-
TGTGCCAGTAGTATTTCGGGAAACTCTGGAAACACCATATATTTT
CASSISGNSGNTIYF
>TRBV5-1|TRBJ1-1|few|-
TGCGCCAGCAGCTTGGGGGGCGTCCGGGCCACTGAAGCTTTCTTT
CASSLGGVRATEAFF
>TRBV12-3/TRBV12-4|TRBJ1-2|few|TRBD1
TGTGCCAGCAGTTCACAGGGGGTTTTCGGCTACACCTTC
CASSSQGVFGYTF
>TRBV7-8|TRBJ1-3|-|TRBD1
TGTGCCAGCAGCCCGAGAGACAGGGGGCGAGGAAACACCATATATTTT
CASSPRDRGRGNTIYF
>TRBV11-2|TRBJ1-4|-|-
TGTGCCAGCAGCTCGCGAGGATTAACTAATGAAAAACTGTTTTTT
CASSSRGLTNEKLFF
>TRBV15|TRBJ1-5|-|-
TGTGCCACCAGCAGAGAAACGGGAATGGGCAATCAGCCCCAGCATTTT
CATSRETGMGNQPQHF
>TRBV19|TRBJ1-1|-|TRBD1
TGTGCCAGTAGTCTGCGAGGGGGCGCGGAGGCTTTCTTT
CASSLRGGAEAFF
>TRBV6-5|TRBJ2-1|-|TRBD2
TGTGCCAGCAGTTCGGCGGGGGGGCCGGGAAATGAGCAGTTCTTC
CASSSAGGPGNEQFF
>TRBV7-6|TRBJ1-3|few|TRBD1
TGTGCCAGCAGCTTAAGACAGGGAAATGGAAACACCATATATTTT
CASSLRQGNGNTIYF
>TRBV5-1|TRBJ2-2|once|-
TGCGCCAGCAGCTTGACCATGGGCCGTACCGGGGAGCTGTTTTTT
CASSLTMGRTGELFF
>TRBV30|TRBJ1-1|-|-
TGTGCCTGGGTCCCGGTGGGGCCCTCCACGAAATCCTTGAACACTGAAGCTTTCTTT
CAWVPVGPSTKSLNTEAFF
>TRBV7-9|TRBJ1-1|few|-
TGTGCCAGCAGCCAGAACACTGAAGCTTTCTTT
CASSQNTEAFF
>TRBV5-4|TRBJ1-1|-|-
TGTGCCAGCAGCCCAGTGCGGGAGAACACTGAAGCTTTCTTT
CASSPVRENTEAFF
>TRBV24-1|TRBJ2-5|-|TRBD1
TGTGCCACCAGTGATTGGGCAGGGGGAAAAGAGACCCAGTACTTC
CATSDWAGGKETQYF
>TRBV29-1|TRBJ1-1|few|-
TGCAGCGTTGAATTCGGGGGTAGCACTGAAGCTTTCTTT
CSVEFGGSTEAFF
>TRBV5-1|TRBJ1-2|-|-
TGCGCCAGCAGCTTGGGTTCCCGGGACAATGGCTACACCTTC
CASSLGSRDNGYTF
>TRBV27|TRBJ1-4|-|TRBD1
TGTGCCAGCAGCCGGGACAGATCGAATGAAAAACTGTTTTTT
CASSRDRSNEKLFF
>TRBV7-9|TRBJ2-3|-|TRBD1
TGTGCCAGCAGCTTCGGGACAGGGGAATCAGATACGCAGTATTTT
CASSFGTGESDTQYF
>TRBV6-5|TRBJ2-3|-|TRBD2
TGTGCCACCAAACTAGCGGGGGTCGGCACAGATACGCAGTATTTT
CATKLAGVGTDTQYF
>TRBV19|TRBJ1-6|-|-
TGTGCCAGTAGTATAGGAGGGGGAGTCCACTCACCCCTCCACTTT
CASSIGGGVHSPLHF